These 10 T cell receptor beta chains came from one sample sequenced in a study of T cell clonality in common variable immunodeficiency. General study findings and limits: Fewer deletions and N-nucleotide insertions were reportedly seen in common variable immunodeficiency TCR beta sequences.

Sequencing was performed with immunoSEQ multiplex PCR; in TCRdb, only in-frame clones are kept and a portion is missing. The sample includes more than 13,000 clones, none of them occurring once. The antigens for these receptors are not known. Sequenced input: peripheral blood mononuclear cells. The receptors were sampled from a human donor with common variable immunodeficiency.

A word on this clone: Read sequence stops 3 residues before the CDR3 end, and the germline J gene provides the missing end. The rearrangement uses TRBV18 and TRBJ2-5; 7 bases match TRBD2. Germline V CDR1 and CDR2: KGHSH, LQKENI. With 0 bases clipped from V and 2 bases from J, the junction kept 0 bases outside the gene matches. The CDR3 sequence is 14 residues long. The CDR3 bases that were read are TGTGCCAGCTCACCACCGCGGGGGCAAGAGACC. This sequence encodes CASSPPRGQET. The full CDR3 reads CASSPPRGQETQYF.

With respect to this clone: The read halts 3 residues ahead of the CDR3 end, with the missing end drawn from the germline J gene. This sequence joins TRBV19 and TRBJ2-5; 8 bases are a match to TRBD1. Germline values: CDR1 LNHDA, CDR2 SQIVND (reference sequence). CDR3 size: 13 residues. The V and J ends lost 9 bases and 2 bases, in that order; junction bases with no gene match: 5. The CDR3 sequence: CASLGQGQETQYF. CDR3 DNA (partial): TGTGCCAGCCTCGGACAGGGTCAAGAGACC. Full variable domain (remainder filled in from reference TRBV19 and TRBJ2-5): DGGITQSPKYLFRKEGQNVTLSCEQNLNHDAMYWYRQDPGQGLRLIYYSQIVNDFQKGDIAEGYSVSREKKESFPLTVTSAQKNPTAFYLCASLGQGQETQYFGPGTRLLVL.

This clone occurred a few times. The DNA read from the CDR3 is TGTGCCTGGAGTGTCCTACGGACTAGCGCCAACTCTGGGGCCAACGTC. This gives the protein CAWSVLRTSANSGANV. The entire CDR3 sequence reads CAWSVLRTSANSGANVLTF. J is TRBJ2-6 and V is TRBV30; 9 bases map to TRBD2. The read finishes 3 residues shy of the CDR3 end, and the germline J gene is used to complete it. The germline V gene has CDR1 GTSNPN and CDR2 SVGIG (reference sequence). This CDR3 has 19 amino acids. The V segment lost 0 bases and the J segment 0 bases; nucleotides outside the gene matches: 9. Full variable domain (remainder filled in from reference TRBV30 and TRBJ2-6): SQTIHQWPATLVQPVGSPLSLECTVEGTSNPNLYWYRQAAGRGLQLLFYSVGIGQISSEVPQNLSASRPQDRQFILSSKKLLLSDSGFYLCAWSVLRTSANSGANVLTFGAGSRLTVL.

This clone was counted between two and nine times. The read finishes 3 residues shy of the CDR3 end, and the germline J gene is used to complete it. The V and J genes are TRBV5-1 and TRBJ2-1, with D perhaps TRBD1 (7 bases). Germline V gene lookup returns CDR1 SGHRS and CDR2 YFSETQ. V dropped 0 bases and J dropped 4 bases, with 14 bases sitting between them. There are 16 residues in the CDR3. The DNA read from the CDR3 is TGCGCCAGCAGCTTGGATGAGGGGGCGGGGTACAATGAG. Its protein product is CASSLDEGAGYNE. The CDR3 reads in full as CASSLDEGAGYNEQFF. The full variable domain, its missing parts supplied by reference TRBV5-1 and TRBJ2-1, is KAGVTQTPRYLIKTRGQQVTLSCSPISGHRSVSWYQQTPGQGLQFLFEYFSETQRNKGNFPGRFSGRQFSNSRSEMNVSTLELGDSALYLCASSLDEGAGYNEQFFGPGTRLTVL.

As concerns this clone: Sequence at one end of the junction differs from germline and may be a read error. The sequence runs out 3 residues before the end of the CDR3; the remainder is reconstructed from the germline J gene. V and J are TRBV7-7 and TRBJ2-7; 11 bases agree with TRBD2. The germline V gene encodes CDR1 SSHAT and CDR2 FNYEAQ (reference sequence). This CDR3 has 14 residues. CDR3 sequence reads: CASSSGLAGAEQYF. The DNA read from the CDR3 is TGTGCTAGCAGCTCTGGACTAGCGGGCGCCGAG.

About this clone: Sequencing ends 3 residues short of the CDR3 end; the germline J gene provides the rest. This chain connects TRBV5-1 to TRBJ1-6; 7 nucleotides line up with TRBD1. Germline V lookup: CDR1 SGHRS, CDR2 YFSETQ. The CDR3 runs 18 residues. With V trimmed by 0 bases and J by 1 base, 7 bases remained unmatched. The CDR3 loop is CASSLDLTGNSYNSPLHF. The sequenced part of the CDR3 DNA is TGCGCCAGCAGCTTGGACCTGACAGGGAATTCCTATAATTCACCC.

Comment on this clone: The observed sequence ends 3 residues before the CDR3 terminus, with the missing tail filled in from the germline J gene. The chain is built from TRBV7-6 and TRBJ2-1; D remains unclear. V lost 3 bases, J lost 2 bases, and 5 bases lay in between. The CDR3 covers 13 residues. Per the germline V gene, CDR1 is SGHVS and CDR2 is FNYEAQ. CDR3 amino acids: CASSFQAYNEQFF. Partial CDR3 DNA: TGTGCCAGCAGCTTCCAGGCCTACAATGAG.

This clone was seen a few times. From the germline J gene comes the end of the CDR3, since the read stops 3 residues before it. The rearrangement links TRBV11-2 to TRBJ2-3; D may be TRBD2 (6 bases). This CDR3 has 14 amino acids. Looked up from germline, CDR1 is SGHAT and CDR2 is FQNNGV. Trimming left V 4 bases short and J 1 base short, with 9 bases between. CDR3 protein: CASSSGVRTDTQYF. The DNA read from the CDR3 is TGTGCCAGCAGCTCGGGGGTACGCACAGATACG.

This clone occurred many times. The CDR3 goes on 3 residues after the read ends, and that part is filled in from the germline J gene. This chain links TRBV5-1 with TRBJ2-4; 10 bases line up with TRBD1. With V trimmed by 1 base and J by 7 bases, 17 bases remained unmatched. CDR3 length: 19 amino acids. The germline gives CDR1 SGHRS, CDR2 YFSETQ. The covered CDR3 bases are TGCGCCAGCAGCTTGACTCCCGGGGCGACAGGGGGCCTGAATAACATT. Protein product: CASSLTPGATGGLNNI. The whole CDR3 reads CASSLTPGATGGLNNIQYF.

Many counts were recorded for this clone. The read comes to an end 3 residues before the CDR3 does, leaving the germline J gene to fill in the end. The V gene is TRBV5-6, the J gene TRBJ1-1; 9 bases agree with TRBD1. Germline V gene sequence: CDR1 SGHDT, CDR2 YYEEEE. Trimming at V came to 4 bases and at J to 1 base, leaving 2 bases not matched to a gene. The CDR3 has 14 amino acids. The sequenced CDR3 bases are TGTGCCAGCAGCCGGGACAGGGAGAACACTGAA. It yields the protein CASSRDRENTE. The entire CDR3 is CASSRDRENTEAFF.